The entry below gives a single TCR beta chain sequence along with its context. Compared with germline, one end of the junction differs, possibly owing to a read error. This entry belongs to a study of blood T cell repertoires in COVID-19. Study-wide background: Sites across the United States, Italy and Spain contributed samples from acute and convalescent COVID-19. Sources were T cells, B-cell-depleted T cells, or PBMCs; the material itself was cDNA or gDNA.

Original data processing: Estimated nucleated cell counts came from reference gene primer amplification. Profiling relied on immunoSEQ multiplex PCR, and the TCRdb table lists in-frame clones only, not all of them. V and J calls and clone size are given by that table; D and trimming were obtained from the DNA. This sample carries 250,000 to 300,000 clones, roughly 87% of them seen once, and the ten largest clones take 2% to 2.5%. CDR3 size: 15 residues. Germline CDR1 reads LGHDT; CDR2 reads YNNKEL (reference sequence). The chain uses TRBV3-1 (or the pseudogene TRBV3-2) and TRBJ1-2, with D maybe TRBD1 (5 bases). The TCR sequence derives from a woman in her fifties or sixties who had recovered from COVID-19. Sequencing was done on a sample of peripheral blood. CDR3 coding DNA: TGTGCCAGCAGCCAAACCCCCACAGGACCTAAGTTTATCGCCTTC. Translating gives CASSQTPTGPKFIAF.